A selection of T cell receptor beta chains follows, all from one sample in a study of identical twins. TCRdb reprocessed the 5' RACE reads with MiXCR, giving one entry per CDR3 protein. The sample records 1,800,000 or so distinct CDR3 sequences, about 31% being singletons. Sequenced material: cord blood. These receptors were taken from a newborn girl in good health. The CDR3 runs from the conserved cysteine through the conserved F or W. A D gene is named only where the DNA matches it firmly. For some rows the clone size is stated as once, few or many, or as a class when expanded; others skip it.

NA	NA	TRBV20-1	TRBJ1-3	TGCAGTGCTAGGAAGGTCTCTGGAAACACCATATATTTT	CSARKVSGNTIYF
TRBD1	NA	TRBV29-1	TRBJ1-1	TGCAGCGGCGGGACAGGTCTGAACACTGAAGCTTTCTTT	CSGGTGLNTEAFF
NA	few	TRBV6-5	TRBJ1-6	TGTGCCAGCACCTCAGACTATAATTCACCCCTCCACTTT	CASTSDYNSPLHF
NA	NA	TRBV3-1	TRBJ2-7	TGTGCCAGCAGCCAAGATGGGGGAGCCGAGCAGTACTTC	CASSQDGGAEQYF
NA	once	TRBV20-1	TRBJ2-3	TGCAGTGCTACGGGGGAATACACAGATACGCAGTATTTT	CSATGEYTDTQYF
NA	NA	TRBV7-2	TRBJ1-5	TGTGCCAGCAGCTTATGGGCGCCAGATCAGCCCCAGCATTTT	CASSLWAPDQPQHF
NA	NA	TRBV25-1	TRBJ1-2	TGTGCCAGCGCTGGACATCTGGGGGGCTACACCTTC	CASAGHLGGYTF
NA	few	TRBV6-6	TRBJ1-5	TGTGCCAGCAGTTACTCTAACCCTAATCAGCCCCAGCATTTT	CASSYSNPNQPQHF
TRBD1	NA	TRBV7-8	TRBJ1-1	TGTGCCAGCAGCGCTTACAGGGGAGGGAACACTGAAGCTTTCTTT	CASSAYRGGNTEAFF
TRBD1	few	TRBV20-1	TRBJ1-1	TGCAGTGCTAGAAGGGACAGGCTTTTGGACACTGAAGCTTTCTTT	CSARRDRLLDTEAFF
TRBD2	NA	TRBV6-6	TRBJ2-7	TGTGCCAGCAGTTACTCCCAAGGACTAGCGGGCCCCTACGAGCAGTACTTC	CASSYSQGLAGPYEQYF
NA	once	TRBV20-1	TRBJ1-6	TGCAGTGCTAGGACAGGCCTATATAATTCACCCCTCCACTTT	CSARTGLYNSPLHF
NA	few	TRBV4-2	TRBJ1-2	TGTGCCAGCAGCCAAGATCGAATGATTTTCTACACCTTC	CASSQDRMIFYTF
NA	NA	TRBV5-1	TRBJ2-7	TGCGCCAGCAGCTTGGGCGGGACAGTCTACAATGAGCAGTACTTC	CASSLGGTVYNEQYF
TRBD1	few	TRBV10-3	TRBJ1-1	TGTGCCATCAGTGAGGGATCGACAGGGCCGGAAGCTTTCTTT	CAISEGSTGPEAFF
TRBD2	NA	TRBV28	TRBJ2-2	TGTGCCAGCAGACCAGCGGGAGGTGGCGCCGGGGAGCTGTTTTTT	CASRPAGGGAGELFF
TRBD1	NA	TRBV20-1	TRBJ2-1	TGCAGTGCGGGACAGGGTGAGCAGTTCTTC	CSAGQGEQFF
NA	few	TRBV20-1	TRBJ2-3	TGCAGTGCTAGAGCGGCGGGGCTGCTTAGCACAGATACGCAGTATTTT	CSARAAGLLSTDTQYF
NA	few	TRBV3-1	TRBJ2-5	TGTGCCAGCAGTCCTAGAGGTTGGGGTGAGACCCAGTACTTC	CASSPRGWGETQYF
NA	few	TRBV10-3	TRBJ2-1	TGTGCCATCAGGAGGACAATGGAGCAGTTCTTC	CAIRRTMEQFF